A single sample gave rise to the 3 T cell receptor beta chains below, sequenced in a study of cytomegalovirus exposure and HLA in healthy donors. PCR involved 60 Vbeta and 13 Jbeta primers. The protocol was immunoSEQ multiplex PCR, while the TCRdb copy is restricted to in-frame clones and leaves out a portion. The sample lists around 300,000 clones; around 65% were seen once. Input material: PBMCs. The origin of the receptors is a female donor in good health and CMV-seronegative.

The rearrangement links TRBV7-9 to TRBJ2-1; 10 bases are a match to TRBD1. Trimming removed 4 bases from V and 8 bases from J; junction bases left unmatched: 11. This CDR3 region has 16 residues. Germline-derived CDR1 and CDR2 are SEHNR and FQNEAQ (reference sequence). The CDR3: CASSSRTGGVKDEQFF. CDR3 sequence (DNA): TGTGCCAGCAGCTCTCGGACAGGGGGAGTAAAAGATGAGCAGTTCTTC.

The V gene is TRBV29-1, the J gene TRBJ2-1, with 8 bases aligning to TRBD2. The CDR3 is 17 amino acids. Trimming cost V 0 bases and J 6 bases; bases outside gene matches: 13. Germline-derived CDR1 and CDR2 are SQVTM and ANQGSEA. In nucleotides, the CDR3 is TGCAGCGTTGAAGATCCAGCGGGGGCTAGCTCGGTCAATGAGCAGTTCTTC. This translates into CSVEDPAGASSVNEQFF.

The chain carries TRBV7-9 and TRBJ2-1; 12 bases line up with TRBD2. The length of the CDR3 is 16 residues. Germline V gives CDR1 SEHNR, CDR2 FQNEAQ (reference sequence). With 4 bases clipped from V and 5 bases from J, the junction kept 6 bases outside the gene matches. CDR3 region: CASSSLLAGGNNEQFF. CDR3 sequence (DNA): TGTGCCAGCAGCTCCCTCCTAGCGGGAGGGAACAATGAGCAGTTCTTC.